The 31 T cell receptor beta chains presented below share a single source sample, sequenced in a study of molecular identifiers for immune sequencing clone quantification (dated by TCRdb to the late 2010s). The receptor library was made with PCR. The data were produced on a NextSeq 500. TCRdb took the public reads, trimmed them with fastp at Q25, ran MiXCR for clone calling and kept in-frame beta chains. One record per CDR3 amino acid sequence lists the most common genes and DNA. The sample table holds 97,000 or so distinct CDR3 sequences, of which about 35% were seen once. Less than 10% of the sample is held by the ten biggest clonotypes. Input material: naive CD8+ T cells from blood, with Jurkat cell RNA spiked in. Sample cell subset or site, as interpreted from the label and publication: FACS-sorted CD8+CD4-CCR7+CD45RA+ naive T cells. Source of these receptors: a human donor in good health. Some libraries in this study had Jurkat cell RNA spiked in.

This clonotype was counted only a few times. The chain employs TRBV29-1 and TRBJ2-2; D may be TRBD1 (5 bases). The CDR3 consists of 19 residues. The V end was cut by 1 base, the J end by 2 bases, with 23 bases between. From germline, CDR1 is SQVTM and CDR2 ANQGSEA. CDR3 nucleotide sequence: TGCAGCGTTGAAGTTCCCGTGGGTCCCAGGGTAATTAACACCGGGGAGCTGTTTTTT. Translated: CSVEVPVGPRVINTGELFF.

This clonotype has just a few counts. The chain joins TRBV7-2 to TRBJ1-2, with 7 bases aligning to TRBD1. Germline values: CDR1 SGHTA, CDR2 FQGNSA. The V segment lost 7 bases and the J segment 6 bases; nucleotides outside the gene matches: 8. This CDR3 comprises 13 residues. The CDR3 DNA reads as TGTGCCAGCATCTCGACAGGGAGCCATGGCTACACCTTC. Translated: CASISTGSHGYTF.

This clonotype was detected only a few times. The chain uses TRBV13 and TRBJ2-5; 12 nucleotides align to TRBD2. CDR1 is PRHDT and CDR2 is FYEKMQ in the germline V gene (reference sequence). J lost 5 bases, V lost 2 bases, and 9 bases had no gene match. The CDR3 has 17 residues. The CDR3 bases are TGTGCCAGCAGCTTAAGACTAGCGGGAGAACTCGATGAGACCCAGTACTTC. Encoded protein: CASSLRLAGELDETQYF.

The V and J genes are TRBV2 and TRBJ1-5, with a possible D match to TRBD1 (6 bases). This CDR3 has 14 residues. Germline V gene sequence: CDR1 SNHLY, CDR2 FYNNEI. V was cut by 2 bases and J by 6 bases, with 11 bases left in between. CDR3 DNA sequence: TGTGCCAGCAGTGAACGGGGGGCGGTTCAGCCCCAGCATTTT. It encodes CASSERGAVQPQHF.

Concerning this clonotype: No conserved phenylalanine or tryptophan ends this CDR3, so it is likely a read error. The chain recombines TRBV13 with TRBJ1-1; D uncertain. This CDR3 is 13 amino acids long. Germline values: CDR1 PRHDT, CDR2 FYEKMQ (reference sequence). V lost 5 bases to trimming and J lost 0 bases, with 7 bases between them. The CDR3 DNA reads as TGTGCCAGCAGCCACACAGTGAACACTGAAGCTTTCGTT. It encodes CASSHTVNTEAFV.

This clonotype was picked up a small number of times. The rearrangement uses TRBV10-3 and TRBJ1-2, with TRBD1 as a possible D gene (5 bases). From germline, CDR1 is ENHRY and CDR2 SYGVKD. V was trimmed by 6 bases and J by 1 base, leaving 15 bases between them. The CDR3 covers 15 residues. CDR3 region: CAIRVVQENNYGYTF. The CDR3 DNA is TGTGCCATCAGAGTGGTACAGGAGAATAACTATGGCTACACCTTC.

CDR3 nucleotides: TGTGCCAGCGTCAATGAGGCACGGAGCTCCTACGAGCAGTACTTC. This encodes CASVNEARSSYEQYF. This chain links TRBV7-9 with TRBJ2-7; D call uncertain. Trimming removed 8 bases at V and 0 bases at J, with 17 bases between. This CDR3 comprises 15 residues. CDR1 is SEHNR and CDR2 is FQNEAQ in the germline V gene (reference sequence).

This clonotype has at least ten counts. The chain couples TRBV7-2 to TRBJ1-2, with TRBD1 as a possible D gene (5 bases). This CDR3 is built from 15 residues. Between the trimmed V and J ends, which lost 3 bases and 4 bases, there was a span of 15 bases. The germline V gene encodes CDR1 SGHTA and CDR2 FQGNSA. CDR3 nucleotide sequence: TGTGCCAGCAGCTTGGGAGGATTTGACAGCTATGGCTACACCTTC. Protein product: CASSLGGFDSYGYTF.

The sample holds a few counts of this clonotype. CDR3 in amino acids: CASSFGSHEQYF. CDR3 nucleotides: TGTGCCAGCAGCTTCGGTAGTCACGAGCAGTACTTC. The rearrangement joins TRBV5-6 to TRBJ2-7, with D uncertain. Germline CDR1 is SGHDT and CDR2 is YYEEEE. The CDR3 contains 12 residues. Trimming took 2 bases from V and 5 from J, leaving 8 bases between them.

J is TRBJ2-6 and V is TRBV20-1, with unresolved D. Germline loops: CDR1 DFQATT, CDR2 SNEGSKA (reference sequence). The ends were cut back, 8 bases at V and 5 bases at J, with 10 bases in the middle. CDR3 length equals 12 residues. The CDR3 spells CSTQNWANVLTF. CDR3 sequence (DNA): TGCAGTACTCAGAATTGGGCCAACGTCCTGACTTTC.

As concerns this clonotype: The CDR3 ends on some other residue instead of the conserved phenylalanine or tryptophan, so this is likely a read error. The J gene is TRBJ2-2, the V gene TRBV29-1, with 8 nucleotides matching TRBD1. Trimming took 6 bases from V and 3 from J; bases not matched to a gene: 12. The germline V gene has CDR1 SQVTM and CDR2 ANQGSEA. The CDR3 runs to 16 residues. The CDR3 loop reads CSVQLGRGRDTGELFI. The CDR3 region has the DNA TGCAGCGTCCAACTGGGCAGGGGGCGCGACACCGGGGAGCTGTTTATT.

This clonotype was detected a few times. This chain joins TRBV28 and TRBJ2-3; D perhaps matches TRBD2 (6 bases). Per germline, CDR1 MDHEN and CDR2 SYDVKM. This CDR3 has 17 residues. Trimming shortened V by 5 bases and J by 5 bases, and 23 bases separated the two germline ends. The CDR3 bases are TGTGCCAGCAGTGCGATCAGGGCGGACGGGAGAAAAGATACGCAGTATTTT. This translates into CASSAIRADGRKDTQYF.

The count of this clonotype is one. Since a much larger clone is just one base distant, this may be a read error. The CDR3 sequence is CAGKDVNTEAFF. The DNA of the CDR3 is TGTGCCGGCAAGGACGTGAACACTGAAGCTTTCTTT. The V and J genes are TRBV28 and TRBJ1-1, with D unclear. There are 12 residues in the CDR3. The V end lost 11 bases, the J end lost 0 bases, and 10 bases lay between the germline ends. From germline, CDR1 is MDHEN and CDR2 SYDVKM.

This clonotype appeared a single time. A much larger clonotype is one base distant, so this may be a read error. The chain couples TRBV5-3 to TRBJ2-2; no clear D gene. TRBV5-3 carries the ORF label, with uncertain function. The CDR3 spans 12 residues. V lost 8 bases, J lost 7 bases, and 12 bases lay in between. The CDR3, as DNA: TGTGCCAGCGGCTTTCCAAGCGGGGAGCTGTTTTTT. This encodes CASGFPSGELFF.

The chain carries TRBV7-6 and TRBJ1-1; D remains unclear. This CDR3 comprises 13 residues. Trimming took 5 bases from V and 5 from J, leaving 12 bases between them. Per germline, CDR1 SGHVS and CDR2 FNYEAQ. Here the CDR3 reads CASSTLDWTEAFF. In DNA form, the CDR3 reads TGTGCCAGCAGCACACTTGATTGGACTGAAGCTTTCTTT.

This clonotype was observed a handful of times. The CDR3 region is CASSLGRATDTQYF. CDR3 nucleotides: TGTGCCAGCAGCTTAGGGAGGGCCACAGATACGCAGTATTTT. The rearrangement joins TRBV7-9 to TRBJ2-3; TRBD2 might be the D (6 bases). Per germline, CDR1 SEHNR and CDR2 FQNEAQ (reference sequence). V lost 1 base and J lost 2, with 7 bases in between. The CDR3 length is 14 residues.

The V gene is TRBV9, the J gene TRBJ2-3; 12 bases agree with TRBD2. CDR1 and CDR2 (germline): SGDLS, YYNGEE. V lost 4 bases to trimming and J lost 10 bases; unmatched junction nucleotides: 10. This CDR3 region has 15 residues. In DNA form, the CDR3 reads TGTGCCAGCAGCCCCCGGACTAGCGGGAAGGATGCGCAGTATTTT. Translated, it gives CASSPRTSGKDAQYF.

A remark on this clonotype: Given a much more abundant clone one base away, this may be a read error. CDR3 nucleotide sequence: TGCAGCGTTCCCCAGGATAGCGGGAGAGCCGGGGAGCTGGTTTTT. Its protein product is CSVPQDSGRAGELVF. The gene calls are TRBV29-1 and TRBJ2-2; 9 bases match TRBD2. CDR3 length: 15 residues. Per germline, CDR1 SQVTM and CDR2 ANQGSEA.

This clonotype has ten or more counts. The chain carries TRBV15 and TRBJ1-3; D remains unclear. Per the germline V gene, CDR1 is LNHNV and CDR2 is YYDKDF (reference sequence). Trimming left V 5 bases short and J 1 base short, with 6 bases between. The CDR3 runs to 13 residues. The DNA of the CDR3 is TGTGCCACCAGCGGTGGATCTGGAAACACCATATATTTT. Residues: CATSGGSGNTIYF.

Details on this clonotype: One base away lies a much larger clone, so this may be a sequencing read error. CDR3 in amino acids: CASSPGFPEAFF. For the CDR3, the DNA is TGCGCCAGCAGCCCAGGGTTCCCTGAAGCTTTCTTT. The V call is TRBV5-1, the J call TRBJ1-1; the D gene is possibly TRBD1 (5 bases). CDR1 and CDR2 (germline): SGHRS, YFSETQ. The CDR3 covers 12 residues. The V and J ends lost 4 bases and 6 bases respectively, with 10 bases between them.

This clonotype was seen only a few times. The CDR3 sequence: CASSWTGYNQPQHF. The CDR3 DNA follows: TGTGCCAGCAGCTGGACTGGGTACAATCAGCCCCAGCATTTT. The J gene is TRBJ1-5, the V gene TRBV27; D unresolved. Between the trimmed V and J ends, which lost 6 bases and 3 bases, there was a span of 12 bases. The CDR3 contains 14 residues. Germline CDR1 and CDR2: MNHEY and SMNVEV (reference sequence).

The gene calls are TRBV5-6 and TRBJ1-5; D is perhaps TRBD1 (6 bases). The CDR3 has 13 residues. Germline CDR1 is SGHDT and CDR2 is YYEEEE. Trimming removed 6 bases from V and 6 bases from J, with 13 bases in between. For the CDR3, the DNA is TGTGCCAGCACACTGGGGGCGGGTCAGCCCCAGCATTTT. Translating gives CASTLGAGQPQHF.

The chain employs TRBV7-8 and TRBJ2-3; 9 bases are shared with TRBD1. Germline values: CDR1 SGHVS, CDR2 FQNEAQ. V gave up 8 bases and J gave up 2 bases; unmatched junction bases: 5. CDR3 length equals 14 residues. The CDR3 DNA reads as TGTGCCAGCGACAGGGGGGGGCACACAGATACGCAGTATTTT. Residues: CASDRGGHTDTQYF.

The sample holds many counts of this clonotype. J is TRBJ2-3 and V is TRBV28, with TRBD2 as a possible D gene (5 bases). The CDR3 length is 14 residues. Germline CDR1 reads MDHEN; CDR2 reads SYDVKM. The V gene lost 6 bases and the J gene lost 7 bases, with 17 bases spanning the gap. In DNA form, the CDR3 reads TGTGCCAGCAGCCCCGTAGCACCGGGGTATACGCAGTATTTT. The encoded protein is CASSPVAPGYTQYF.

The V call is TRBV7-9, the J call TRBJ1-2; 7 bases fit TRBD1. The CDR3 extends over 12 amino acids. From germline, CDR1 is SEHNR and CDR2 FQNEAQ (reference sequence). Trimming removed 8 bases from V and 6 bases from J; junction bases left unmatched: 6. CDR3 residues: CASGEGADGYTF. The CDR3 coding sequence is TGTGCCAGCGGAGAGGGGGCGGATGGCTACACCTTC.

Points on this clonotype: A much larger clone differs from this one at a single base, so this may be a read error. The conserved phenylalanine or tryptophan is not found at the CDR3 terminus, so this likely reflects a read error. This rearrangement joins TRBV7-8 to TRBJ2-7, with D perhaps TRBD2 (6 bases). V was shortened by 5 bases and J by 4 bases, with 12 bases between the two germline ends. The CDR3 loop spans 13 amino acids. CDR1 and CDR2 (germline): SGHVS, FQNEAQ. DNA for the CDR3: TGTGCCAGCAGCCCGAGACTAGAGTACGAGCAGTACATC. The encoded protein is CASSPRLEYEQYI.

In regard to this clonotype: A much larger clonotype is one base distant, so this may be a read error. The missing conserved phenylalanine or tryptophan at the end of this CDR3 makes a read error likely. The chain employs TRBV6-1 and TRBJ2-3, with D uncertain. CDR1 and CDR2 from the germline V gene are MNHNS and SASEGT. With 3 bases removed from V and 0 bases from J, the gap between germline ends came to 13 bases. CDR3 length equals 16 residues. The CDR3 nucleotides are TGTGCCAGCAGTGACATTGTTGGCAAGAGCACAGATACGCAGTATCTT. This sequence encodes CASSDIVGKSTDTQYL.

At least ten counts were recorded for this clonotype. This chain joins TRBV7-6 and TRBJ2-2; D not certain. V was cut by 2 bases and J by 6 bases, with 7 bases left in between. Germline lookup yields CDR1 SGHVS and CDR2 FNYEAQ. The CDR3 extends over 13 amino acids. CDR3 in amino acids: CASSLTTAGELFF. In DNA, the CDR3 is TGTGCCAGCAGCTTAACTACCGCCGGGGAGCTGTTTTTT. Drawing the rest from reference TRBV7-6 and TRBJ2-2, the complete variable domain is GAGVSQSPRYKVTKRGQDVALRCDPISGHVSLYWYRQALGQGPEFLTYFNYEAQQDKSGLPNDRFSAERPEGSISTLTIQRTEQRDSAMYRCASSLTTAGELFFGEGSRLTVL.

This clonotype was detected once. This rearrangement joins TRBV7-6 to TRBJ2-3, with 11 positions matching TRBD2. The CDR3 has 15 amino acids. Germline lookup yields CDR1 SGHVS and CDR2 FNYEAQ. V shed 4 bases, J shed 5 bases, and the junction held 5 bases outside the gene matches. The CDR3 sequence: CASSSVAGGRDTQYF. In DNA, the CDR3 is TGTGCCAGCAGCTCAGTAGCGGGAGGGCGAGATACGCAGTATTTT.

V gene TRBV7-9 combines with J gene TRBJ2-7; tentatively, D is TRBD1 or TRBD2 (5 bases each). CDR1 SEHNR and CDR2 FQNEAQ come from the germline V gene (reference sequence). V lost 1 base and J lost 6, with 16 bases in between. The CDR3 covers 15 residues. The CDR3 sequence: CASSLVADTRGEQYF. The CDR3 coding sequence is TGTGCCAGCAGCTTAGTTGCGGACACGAGGGGCGAGCAGTACTTC.

Regarding this clonotype: This sequence may be a read error, since a much larger clone differs from it by one base. This chain links TRBV7-8 with TRBJ2-7, with TRBD1 matching over 8 bases. Germline lookup yields CDR1 SGHVS and CDR2 FQNEAQ. The CDR3 is 15 residues long. With 5 bases clipped from V and 7 bases from J, the junction kept 13 bases outside the gene matches. Here the CDR3 reads CASSPRDRPHWEQYF. The DNA of the CDR3 is TGTGCCAGCAGCCCCCGGGACAGGCCCCACTGGGAGCAGTACTTC. Looking up the rest from reference TRBV7-8 and TRBJ2-7 gives the full variable domain: GAGVSQSPRYKVAKRGQDVALRCDPISGHVSLFWYQQALGQGPEFLTYFQNEAQLDKSGLPSDRFFAERPEGSVSTLKIQRTQQEDSAVYLCASSPRDRPHWEQYFGPGTRLTVT.